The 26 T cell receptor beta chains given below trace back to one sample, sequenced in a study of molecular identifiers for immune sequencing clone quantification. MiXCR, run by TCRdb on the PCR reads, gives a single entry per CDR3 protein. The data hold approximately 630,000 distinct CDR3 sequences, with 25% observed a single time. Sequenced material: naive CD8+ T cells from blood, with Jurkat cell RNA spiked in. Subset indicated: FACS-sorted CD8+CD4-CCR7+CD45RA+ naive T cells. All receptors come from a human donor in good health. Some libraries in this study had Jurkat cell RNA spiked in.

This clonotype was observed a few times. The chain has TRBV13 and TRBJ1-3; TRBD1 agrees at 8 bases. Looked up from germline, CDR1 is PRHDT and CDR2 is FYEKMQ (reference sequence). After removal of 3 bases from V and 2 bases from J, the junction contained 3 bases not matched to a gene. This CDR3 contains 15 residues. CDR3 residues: CASSLDRDAGNTIYF. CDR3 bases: TGTGCCAGCAGCTTGGACAGGGATGCTGGAAACACCATATATTTT.

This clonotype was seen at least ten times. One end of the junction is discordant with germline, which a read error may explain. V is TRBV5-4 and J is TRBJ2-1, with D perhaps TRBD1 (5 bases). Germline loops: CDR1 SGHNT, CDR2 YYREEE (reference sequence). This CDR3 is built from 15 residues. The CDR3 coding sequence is TGTGCCAGCAGCTTGGGGTCGGCAGGGAACGAGTTGGTAAGGTTC. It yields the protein CASSLGSAGNELVRF.

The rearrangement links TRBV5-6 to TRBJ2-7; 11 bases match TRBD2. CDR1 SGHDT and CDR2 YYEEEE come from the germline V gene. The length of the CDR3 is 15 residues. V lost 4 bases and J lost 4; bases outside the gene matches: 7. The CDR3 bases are TGTGCCAGCAGCCCCGCGTGGACTAGCGGGTACGAGCAGTACTTC. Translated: CASSPAWTSGYEQYF.

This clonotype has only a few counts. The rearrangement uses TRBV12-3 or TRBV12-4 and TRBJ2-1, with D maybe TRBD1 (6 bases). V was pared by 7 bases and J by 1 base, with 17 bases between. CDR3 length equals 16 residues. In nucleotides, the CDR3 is TGTGCCAGCACCCCCGCGACAGGCTGGTCCTACAATGAGCAGTTCTTC. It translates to CASTPATGWSYNEQFF.

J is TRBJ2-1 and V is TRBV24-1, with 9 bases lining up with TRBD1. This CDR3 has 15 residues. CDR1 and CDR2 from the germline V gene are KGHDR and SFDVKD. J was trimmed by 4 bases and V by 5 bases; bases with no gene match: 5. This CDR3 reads CATSAGQGIYNEQFF. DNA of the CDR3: TGTGCCACCAGTGCCGGACAGGGGATTTACAATGAGCAGTTCTTC.

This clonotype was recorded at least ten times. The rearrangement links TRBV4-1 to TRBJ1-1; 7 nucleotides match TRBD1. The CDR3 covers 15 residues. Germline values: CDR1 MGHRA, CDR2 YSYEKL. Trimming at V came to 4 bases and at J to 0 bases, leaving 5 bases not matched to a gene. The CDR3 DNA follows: TGCGCCAGCAGCCGATCGACAGGGCTGAACACTGAAGCTTTCTTT. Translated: CASSRSTGLNTEAFF.

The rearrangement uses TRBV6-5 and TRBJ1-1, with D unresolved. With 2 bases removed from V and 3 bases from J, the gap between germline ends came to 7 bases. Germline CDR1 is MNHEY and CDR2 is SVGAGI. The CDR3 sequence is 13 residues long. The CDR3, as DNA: TGTGCCAGCAGTTACGGGCCTTACACTGAAGCTTTCTTT. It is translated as CASSYGPYTEAFF.

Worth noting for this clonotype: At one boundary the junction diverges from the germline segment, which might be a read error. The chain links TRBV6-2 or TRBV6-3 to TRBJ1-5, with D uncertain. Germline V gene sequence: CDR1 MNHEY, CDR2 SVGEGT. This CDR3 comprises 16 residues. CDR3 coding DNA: TGTGCCAGCAGCCCCTTGGAGAGTAGTAGCAATCCGCCCCCGCATTTT. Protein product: CASSPLESSSNPPPHF.

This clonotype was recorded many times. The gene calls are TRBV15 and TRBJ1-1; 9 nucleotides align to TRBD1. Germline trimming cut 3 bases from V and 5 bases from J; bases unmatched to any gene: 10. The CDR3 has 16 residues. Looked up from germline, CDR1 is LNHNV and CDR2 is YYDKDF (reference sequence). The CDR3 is CATSSGTGILRTEAFF. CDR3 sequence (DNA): TGTGCCACCAGCAGCGGGACAGGGATTCTTCGAACTGAAGCTTTCTTT.

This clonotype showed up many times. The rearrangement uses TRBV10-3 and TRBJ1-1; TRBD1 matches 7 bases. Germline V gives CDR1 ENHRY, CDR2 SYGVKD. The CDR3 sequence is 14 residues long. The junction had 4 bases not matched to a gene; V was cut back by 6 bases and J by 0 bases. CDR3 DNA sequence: TGTGCCATCAGGGGGACAGCTTTGAACACTGAAGCTTTCTTT. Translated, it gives CAIRGTALNTEAFF.

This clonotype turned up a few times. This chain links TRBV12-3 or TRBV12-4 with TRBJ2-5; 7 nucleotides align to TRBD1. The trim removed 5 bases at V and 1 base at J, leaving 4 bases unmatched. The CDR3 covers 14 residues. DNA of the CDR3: TGTGCCAGCAGTAGGGGACAGCGCCAAGAGACCCAGTACTTC. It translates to CASSRGQRQETQYF.

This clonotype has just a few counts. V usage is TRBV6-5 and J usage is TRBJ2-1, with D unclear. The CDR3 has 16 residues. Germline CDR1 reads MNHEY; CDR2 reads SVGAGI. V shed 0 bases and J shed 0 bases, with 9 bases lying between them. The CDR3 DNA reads TGTGCCAGCAGTTACTCGACACTGAGCTCCTACAATGAGCAGTTCTTC. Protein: CASSYSTLSSYNEQFF.

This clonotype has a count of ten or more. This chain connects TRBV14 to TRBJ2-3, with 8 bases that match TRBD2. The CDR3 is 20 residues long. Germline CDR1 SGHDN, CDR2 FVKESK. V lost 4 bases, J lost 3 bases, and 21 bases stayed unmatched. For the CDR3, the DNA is TGTGCCAGCAGCCTTCTGGCACTAGCGGAGCTGGGTCGTGGGACAGATACGCAGTATTTT. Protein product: CASSLLALAELGRGTDTQYF.

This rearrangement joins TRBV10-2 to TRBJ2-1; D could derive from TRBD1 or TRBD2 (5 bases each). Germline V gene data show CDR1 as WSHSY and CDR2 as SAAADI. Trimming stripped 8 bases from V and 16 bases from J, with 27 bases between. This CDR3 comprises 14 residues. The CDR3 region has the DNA TGCGCCAGCGGGACCCGGGACGAGGTCCCTCCTGAATTCTTC. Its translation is CASGTRDEVPPEFF.

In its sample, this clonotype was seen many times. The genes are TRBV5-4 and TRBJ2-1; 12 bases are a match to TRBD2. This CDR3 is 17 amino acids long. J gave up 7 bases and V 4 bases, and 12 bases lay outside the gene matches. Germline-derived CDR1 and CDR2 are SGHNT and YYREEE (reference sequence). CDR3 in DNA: TGTGCCAGCAGCCCGTACTCTAGCGGGAGGGCGCTTAATGAGCAGTTCTTC. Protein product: CASSPYSSGRALNEQFF.

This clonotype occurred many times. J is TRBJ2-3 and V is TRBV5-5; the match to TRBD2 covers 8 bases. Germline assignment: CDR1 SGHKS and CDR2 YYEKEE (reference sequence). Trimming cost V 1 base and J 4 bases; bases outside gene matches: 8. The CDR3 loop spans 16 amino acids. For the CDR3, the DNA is TGTGCCAGCAGCTTGAGAGCCGGGAGGGGGGCAGATACGCAGTATTTT. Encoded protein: CASSLRAGRGADTQYF.

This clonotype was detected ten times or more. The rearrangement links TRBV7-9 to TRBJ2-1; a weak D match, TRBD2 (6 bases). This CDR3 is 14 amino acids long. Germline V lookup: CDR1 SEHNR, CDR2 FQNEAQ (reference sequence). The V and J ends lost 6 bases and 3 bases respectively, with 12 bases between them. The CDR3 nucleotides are TGTGCCAGCAGTAATCTAGCGAGCTACAATGAGCAGTTCTTC. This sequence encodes CASSNLASYNEQFF.

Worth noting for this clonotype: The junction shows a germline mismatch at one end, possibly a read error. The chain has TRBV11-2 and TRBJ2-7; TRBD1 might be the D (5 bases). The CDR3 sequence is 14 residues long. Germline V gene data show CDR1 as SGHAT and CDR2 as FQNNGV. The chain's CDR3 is CASSLPGYSYEQYF. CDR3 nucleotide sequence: TGCGCCAGCAGCTTACCAGGGTACTCCTACGAGCAGTACTTC.

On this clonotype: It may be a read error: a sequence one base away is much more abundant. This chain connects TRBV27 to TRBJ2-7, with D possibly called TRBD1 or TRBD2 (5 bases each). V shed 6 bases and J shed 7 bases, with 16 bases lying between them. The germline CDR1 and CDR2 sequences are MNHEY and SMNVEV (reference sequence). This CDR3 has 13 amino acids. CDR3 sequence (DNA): TGTGCCAGCAGCCCGGGACCCCCCTTGGAGCAGTACTTC. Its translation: CASSPGPPLEQYF.

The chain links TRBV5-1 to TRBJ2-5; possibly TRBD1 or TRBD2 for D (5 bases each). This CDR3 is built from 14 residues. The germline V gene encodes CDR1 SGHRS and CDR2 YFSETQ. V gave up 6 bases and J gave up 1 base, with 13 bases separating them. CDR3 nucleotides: TGCGCCAGCATACAGGCCGGGGCCCAAGAGACCCAGTACTTC. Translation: CASIQAGAQETQYF.

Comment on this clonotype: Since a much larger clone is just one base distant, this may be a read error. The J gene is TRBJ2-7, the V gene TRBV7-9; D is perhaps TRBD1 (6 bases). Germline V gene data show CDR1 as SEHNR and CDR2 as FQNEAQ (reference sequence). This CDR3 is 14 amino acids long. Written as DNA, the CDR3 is TGTGCCGGCAGCCCGGACAGCTGGCGCTACGAGCAGTACTTC. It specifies CAGSPDSWRYEQYF. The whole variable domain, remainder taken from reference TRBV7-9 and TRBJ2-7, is DTGVSQNPRHKITKRGQNVTFRCDPISEHNRLYWYRQTLGQGPEFLTYFQNEAQLEKSRLLSDRFSAERPKGSFSTLEIQRTEQGDSAMYLCAGSPDSWRYEQYFGPGTRLTVT.

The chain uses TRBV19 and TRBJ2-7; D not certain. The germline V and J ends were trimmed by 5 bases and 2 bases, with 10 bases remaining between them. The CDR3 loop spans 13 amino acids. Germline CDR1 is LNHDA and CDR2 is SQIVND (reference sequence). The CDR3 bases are TGTGCCAGTAGTTGGAGCAACACCTACGAGCAGTACTTC. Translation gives CASSWSNTYEQYF.

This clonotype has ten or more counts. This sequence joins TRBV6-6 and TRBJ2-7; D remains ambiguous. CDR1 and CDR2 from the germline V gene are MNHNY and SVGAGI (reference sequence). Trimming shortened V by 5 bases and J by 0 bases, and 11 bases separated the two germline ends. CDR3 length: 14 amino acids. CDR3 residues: CASSPGPRSYEQYF. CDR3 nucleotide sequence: TGTGCCAGCAGTCCCGGTCCGCGCTCCTACGAGCAGTACTTC.

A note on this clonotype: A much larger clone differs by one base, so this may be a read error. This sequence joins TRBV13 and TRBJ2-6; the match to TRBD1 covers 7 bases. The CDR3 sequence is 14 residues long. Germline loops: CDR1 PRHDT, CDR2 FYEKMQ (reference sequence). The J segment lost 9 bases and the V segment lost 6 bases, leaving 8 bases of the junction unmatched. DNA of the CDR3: TGTGCCAGCAGAACTGACAGGGTAGTCAACGTCCTGACTTTC. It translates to CASRTDRVVNVLTF.

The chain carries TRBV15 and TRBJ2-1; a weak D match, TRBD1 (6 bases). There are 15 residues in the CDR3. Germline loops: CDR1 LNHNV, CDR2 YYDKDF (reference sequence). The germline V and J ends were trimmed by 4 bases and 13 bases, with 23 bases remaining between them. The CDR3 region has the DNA TGTGCCACCAGCATCGGCAGGGGAGATCAAGAGACCCAGTTCTTC. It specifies CATSIGRGDQETQFF.

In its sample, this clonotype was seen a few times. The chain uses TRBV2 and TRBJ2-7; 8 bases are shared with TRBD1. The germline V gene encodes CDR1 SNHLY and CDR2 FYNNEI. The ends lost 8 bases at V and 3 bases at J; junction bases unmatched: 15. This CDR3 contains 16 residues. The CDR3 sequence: CASSGQGATTDYEQYF. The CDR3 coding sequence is TGTGCCAGCTCAGGACAGGGTGCTACGACTGACTACGAGCAGTACTTC.